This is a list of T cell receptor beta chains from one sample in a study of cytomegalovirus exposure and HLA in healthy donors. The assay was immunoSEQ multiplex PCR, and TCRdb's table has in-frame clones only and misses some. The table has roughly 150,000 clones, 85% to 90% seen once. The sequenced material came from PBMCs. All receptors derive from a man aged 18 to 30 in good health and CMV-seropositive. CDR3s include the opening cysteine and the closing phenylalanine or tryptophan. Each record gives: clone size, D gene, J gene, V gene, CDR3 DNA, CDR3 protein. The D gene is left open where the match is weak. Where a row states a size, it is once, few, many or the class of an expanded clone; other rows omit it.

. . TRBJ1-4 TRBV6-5 TGTGCCAGCAGTGCTACGGGATTCGAAAAACTGTTTTTT CASSATGFEKLFF
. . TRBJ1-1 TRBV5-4 TGTGCCAGCAGCTTGGGAGGGGAAGCTTTCTTT CASSLGGEAFF
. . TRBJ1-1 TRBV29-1 TGCAGCGTTGATAAGAACACTGAAGCTTTCTTT CSVDKNTEAFF
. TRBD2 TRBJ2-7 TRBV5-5 TGTGCCAGCAGCGGAACCCCGGGACTAGCGGGGGAGCAGTACTTC CASSGTPGLAGEQYF
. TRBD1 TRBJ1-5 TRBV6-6 TGTGCCAGCACCCCCGAAGGGGGCCCTGAACCCCAGCATTTT CASTPEGGPEPQHF
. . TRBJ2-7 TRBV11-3 TGTGCCAGCAGCCCCAACTGGGAGGGGGACTACGAGCAGTACTTC CASSPNWEGDYEQYF
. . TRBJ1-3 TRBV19 TGTGCCCCGGGGGGCTCTGGAAACACCATATATTTT CAPGGSGNTIYF
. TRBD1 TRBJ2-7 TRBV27 TGTGCCAGCCTGGGACAGGGGGACTACGAGCAGTACTTC CASLGQGDYEQYF
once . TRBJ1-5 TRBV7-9 TGTGCCAGCAGCCTGGGGAGGGGCAGAGGCAATCAGCCCCAGCATTTT CASSLGRGRGNQPQHF
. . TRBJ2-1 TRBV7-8 TGTGCCAGCAGCTTCAGGGGTTCCTACAATGAGCAGTTCTTC CASSFRGSYNEQFF
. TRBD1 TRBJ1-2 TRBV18 TGTGCCAGCTCACAAGGACAGGGGGCGGATGGCTACACCTTC CASSQGQGADGYTF
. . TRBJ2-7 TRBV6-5 TGTGCCAGCAGCCGCCCCGACGGGACCTACGAGCAGTACTTC CASSRPDGTYEQYF
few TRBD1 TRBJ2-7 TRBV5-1 TGCGCCAGCAGCCCTGGGACAGGGGGGGCCTACGAGCAGTACTTC CASSPGTGGAYEQYF
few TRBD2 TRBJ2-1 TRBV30 TGTGCCTGTTCTAGCGGGGTATACAATGAGCAGTTCTTC CACSSGVYNEQFF
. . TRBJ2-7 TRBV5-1 TGCGCCAGCAGCTTGGCTATACAGGGTGGCGAGCAGTACTTC CASSLAIQGGEQYF
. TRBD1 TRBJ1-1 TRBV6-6 TGTGCCAGCAGGCCCCACCTAGCCGGGACAGCTGAAGCTTTCTTT CASRPHLAGTAEAFF